The 16 T cell receptor beta chains presented below share a single source sample, sequenced in a study of blood T cells in healthy people across ages. Sample-barcoded 5' priming and a J-beta primer mix drove a second PCR of 7 to 11 cycles. TCRdb redid the calling of the 5' RACE reads with MiXCR, one entry per CDR3 protein. The sample has 550,000 to 800,000 distinct CDR3 sequences; around a fifth are singletons. Input material: blood. These TCRs come from a man in his 70s in good health.

The chain uses TRBV20-1 and TRBJ2-5; a weak D match, TRBD1 (5 bases). The end of the DNA aligns better with TRBJ2-7, so the J call may be wrong. Germline CDR1 DFQATT, CDR2 SNEGSKA (reference sequence). This CDR3 has 13 residues. CDR3 sequence reads: CSAQGSGSYEQYF. CDR3 DNA: TGCAGTGCCCAGGGATCCGGCTCCTACGAGCAGTACTTC.

This clonotype was detected many times. The chain carries TRBV7-9 and TRBJ2-1; D gene unclear. The germline V and J ends were trimmed by 5 bases and 10 bases, with 12 bases remaining between them. The CDR3 spans 12 residues. Germline CDR1 and CDR2: SEHNR and FQNEAQ (reference sequence). CDR3 residues: CASSNEVGEQFF. DNA of the CDR3: TGTGCCAGCAGCAATGAGGTGGGCGAGCAGTTCTTC.

V is TRBV6-1 and J is TRBJ1-5, with 8 nucleotides matching TRBD1. The CDR3 runs 14 residues. The V and J ends lost 7 bases and 2 bases, in that order; junction bases with no gene match: 4. Per the germline V gene, CDR1 is MNHNS and CDR2 is SASEGT. The CDR3 sequence is CASNTGGRNQPQHF. The DNA of the CDR3 is TGTGCCAGCAATACAGGGGGGCGCAATCAGCCCCAGCATTTT.

This clonotype turned up a few times. The J gene is TRBJ2-3, the V gene TRBV20-1; 7 positions match TRBD1. Looked up from germline, CDR1 is DFQATT and CDR2 is SNEGSKA (reference sequence). This CDR3 has 15 residues. Trimming took 3 bases from V and 2 from J; bases not matched to a gene: 8. This CDR3 is CSASIWDSHTDTQYF. The CDR3 DNA sequence: TGCAGTGCTAGTATTTGGGACAGCCACACAGATACGCAGTATTTT.

The V and J genes are TRBV28 and TRBJ2-7; 8 nucleotides line up with TRBD1. Trimming at V came to 3 bases and at J to 5 bases, leaving 6 bases not matched to a gene. CDR1 MDHEN and CDR2 SYDVKM come from the germline V gene. There are 14 residues in the CDR3. CDR3 in amino acids: CASSFMDRDDEQYF. The CDR3 DNA sequence: TGTGCCAGCAGTTTTATGGACAGGGACGACGAGCAGTACTTC.

The sample holds a few counts of this clonotype. The chain carries TRBV29-1 and TRBJ1-2; the D gene is possibly TRBD1 (5 bases). The CDR3 consists of 16 residues. Germline loops: CDR1 SQVTM, CDR2 ANQGSEA. Trimming left V 4 bases short and J 4 bases short, with 22 bases between. The DNA of the CDR3 is TGCAGCGTTGGGGGTACAAGGGGCCCGCACGCCTATGGCTACACCTTC. Protein product: CSVGGTRGPHAYGYTF.

This clonotype was seen only a few times. The rearrangement uses TRBV29-1 and TRBJ2-5, with 10 bases lining up with TRBD2. The end of the DNA fits TRBJ2-7 better, so the J call may be wrong. The CDR3 runs 12 residues. Germline assignment: CDR1 SQVTM and CDR2 ANQGSEA. The CDR3: CSVSGRAYEQYF. The CDR3 DNA follows: TGCAGCGTGAGCGGGAGGGCCTACGAGCAGTACTTC.

V is TRBV7-9 and J is TRBJ1-6, with 7 bases aligning to TRBD1. Germline values: CDR1 SEHNR, CDR2 FQNEAQ (reference sequence). Trimming cost V 5 bases and J 6 bases; bases outside gene matches: 7. CDR3 length equals 15 residues. The CDR3 loop reads CASSPAGTANSPLHF. The CDR3 DNA reads TGTGCCAGCAGCCCGGCCGGGACAGCTAATTCACCCCTCCACTTT.

The chain carries TRBV20-1 and TRBJ2-3, with 9 bases lining up with TRBD2. CDR1 is DFQATT and CDR2 is SNEGSKA in the germline V gene (reference sequence). The J segment lost 2 bases and the V segment lost 7 bases, leaving 1 base of the junction unmatched. CDR3 length equals 12 residues. The CDR3 sequence: CSGLADTDTQYF. The CDR3 bases are TGCAGTGGACTAGCGGACACAGATACGCAGTATTTT.

This clonotype was detected only a few times. Given a much more abundant clone one base away, this may be a read error. The CDR3 spells CASSYGEGLGEKLFF. CDR3 sequence (DNA): TGTGCCAGCAGTTACGGGGAGGGGCTTGGGGAAAAACTGTTTTTT. The rearrangement joins TRBV6-6 to TRBJ1-4; possibly TRBD1 for D (5 bases). V lost 2 bases and J lost 8, with 15 bases in between. Germline V gene lookup returns CDR1 MNHNY and CDR2 SVGAGI (reference sequence). The CDR3 is made up of 15 amino acids.

The genes are TRBV24-1 and TRBJ2-1; no reliable D call. Trimming removed 3 bases at V and 9 bases at J, with 14 bases between. CDR1 and CDR2 from the germline V gene are KGHDR and SFDVKD. This CDR3 region has 14 residues. The DNA of the CDR3 is TGTGCCACCAGTGATCCGAATTCCGGGTCTGAGCAGTTCTTC. Protein: CATSDPNSGSEQFF.

This clonotype has only a few counts. The CDR3 DNA reads TGTGCCAGCAGCCAAGAAGCTAGCGGGAGGTTTAGTGAGCAGTTCTTC. As protein: CASSQEASGRFSEQFF. V gene TRBV3-1 combines with J gene TRBJ2-5, with 11 bases fitting TRBD2. With the DNA end fitting TRBJ2-1 better, the J assignment may be wrong. Per germline, CDR1 LGHDT and CDR2 YNNKEL (reference sequence). The CDR3 has 16 amino acids.

The chain has TRBV25-1 and TRBJ2-7; TRBD2 matches at 14 bases. Germline V CDR1 and CDR2: MGHDK, SYGVNS. The ends lost 2 bases at V and 6 bases at J; junction bases unmatched: 3. This CDR3 has 15 amino acids. CDR3 protein: CASSEGGLAGVEQYF. The CDR3 coding sequence is TGTGCCAGCAGTGAAGGGGGACTAGCGGGAGTCGAGCAGTACTTC.

This clonotype came up a few times. This chain joins TRBV28 and TRBJ2-3, with unresolved D. This CDR3 is built from 15 residues. The ends were cut back, 4 bases at V and 1 base at J, with 12 bases in the middle. Looked up from germline, CDR1 is MDHEN and CDR2 is SYDVKM. CDR3 in amino acids: CASSSWTSGTDTQYF. The CDR3, as DNA: TGTGCCAGCAGTTCCTGGACGTCCGGCACAGATACGCAGTATTTT. The full variable domain, its missing parts supplied by reference TRBV28 and TRBJ2-3, is DVKVTQSSRYLVKRTGEKVFLECVQDMDHENMFWYRQDPGLGLRLIYFSYDVKMKEKGDIPEGYSVSREKKERFSLILESASTNQTSMYLCASSSWTSGTDTQYFGPGTRLTVL.

This rearrangement joins TRBV19 to TRBJ1-6; no firm D call. The CDR3 spans 18 residues. The V and J ends lost 6 bases and 5 bases respectively, with 23 bases between them. Germline CDR1 is LNHDA and CDR2 is SQIVND (reference sequence). The CDR3 nucleotides are TGTGCCAGTAGCCAGGACCTGAAAGGCCCCGAGAATAATTCACCCCTCCACTTT. The encoded protein is CASSQDLKGPENNSPLHF.

This clonotype was observed a handful of times. The chain joins TRBV24-1 to TRBJ2-5; TRBD2 matches at 7 bases. The J call is doubtful: the DNA matches TRBJ2-1 better. Germline-derived CDR1 and CDR2 are KGHDR and SFDVKD. This CDR3 is built from 15 residues. CDR3 sequence reads: CATSASGGRANEQFF. CDR3 in DNA: TGTGCCACCAGTGCCTCCGGAGGGAGGGCGAATGAGCAGTTCTTC.